Below are 10 T cell receptor beta chains sequenced from a single sample in a study of beta chain features in type 1 diabetes. Study outcomes and limitations: There was a moderate but significant shortening of TCRB CDR3s in all four CD4+ subsets of Type 1 diabetes patients.

Every isolated RNA sample was fully reverse transcribed, so sequencing captured expressed TCRB transcripts. Libraries were prepared by immunoSEQ multiplex PCR; TCRdb keeps only in-frame clonotypes and omits some of them. In the table there are under 850,000 clones, roughly an eighth of which are singletons. These receptors have no identified antigens. Sequenced material: naive CD4+ T cells from blood. The receptors stem from a man between 18 and 29 years old with type 1 diabetes.

This rearrangement joins TRBV27 to TRBJ2-1; weak D call: TRBD2 (6 bases). Germline CDR1 is MNHEY and CDR2 is SMNVEV (reference sequence). The CDR3 runs 14 residues. Between the trimmed V and J ends, which lost 8 bases and 9 bases, there was a span of 20 bases. The CDR3 coding sequence is TGTGCCAGCCGACTACCGGGGGTCCGGGGTGAGCAGTTCTTC. Amino acids: CASRLPGVRGEQFF.

The chain links TRBV7-2 to TRBJ1-2, with a possible D match to TRBD1 (5 bases). Trimming removed 1 base from V and 1 base from J, with 13 bases in between. This CDR3 has 16 residues. Germline CDR1 reads SGHTA; CDR2 reads FQGNSA. The CDR3 loop reads CASSLDGQRDNYGYTF. CDR3 nucleotide sequence: TGTGCCAGCAGCTTAGATGGACAACGAGATAACTATGGCTACACCTTC.

This clone appeared a few times. The chain combines TRBV2 with TRBJ1-6; 7 nucleotides agree with TRBD1. The trim removed 4 bases at V and 7 bases at J, leaving 4 bases unmatched. The CDR3 covers 14 residues. Germline V gene data show CDR1 as SNHLY and CDR2 as FYNNEI. The CDR3 loop reads CASSGEGANSPLHF. DNA for the CDR3: TGTGCCAGCAGTGGTGAGGGGGCGAATTCACCCCTCCACTTT.

This chain uses TRBV28 with TRBJ2-7, with TRBD1 identical over 8 bases. The V and J ends lost 5 bases and 7 bases, in that order; junction bases with no gene match: 7. The CDR3 covers 13 residues. Per germline, CDR1 MDHEN and CDR2 SYDVKM. Written as DNA, the CDR3 is TGTGCCAGCAGTCCAGGACAGGGAGGAGAGCAGTACTTC. This gives the protein CASSPGQGGEQYF.

This sequence joins TRBV11-3 and TRBJ1-6; 10 bases line up with TRBD1. Trimming at V came to 5 bases and at J to 9 bases, leaving 4 bases not matched to a gene. Germline V gives CDR1 SGHNT, CDR2 YENEEA. This CDR3 has 14 residues. In DNA form, the CDR3 reads TGTGCCAGCAGCCCGGACAGGGGGATTTCACCCCTCCACTTT. Its protein is CASSPDRGISPLHF.

Details on this clone: The identical CDR3 is also encoded by other nucleotide sequences in the sample. The chain couples TRBV15 to TRBJ1-2, with unresolved D. Germline loops: CDR1 LNHNV, CDR2 YYDKDF (reference sequence). Trimming left V 0 bases short and J 4 bases short, with 3 bases between. The CDR3 consists of 12 residues. The CDR3 is CATSRDGYGYTF. CDR3 coding DNA: TGTGCCACCAGCAGAGATGGCTATGGCTACACCTTC.

The chain recombines TRBV30 with TRBJ2-5; TRBD1 agrees at 8 bases. After removal of 3 bases from V and 5 bases from J, the junction contained 8 bases not matched to a gene. This CDR3 comprises 14 residues. CDR1 is GTSNPN and CDR2 is SVGIG in the germline V gene (reference sequence). The CDR3, as DNA: TGTGCCTGGAGCTTGGGACAGGCCGGGGAGACCCAGTACTTC. Amino acid sequence: CAWSLGQAGETQYF. Full variable domain (missing parts from reference TRBV30 and TRBJ2-5): SQTIHQWPATLVQPVGSPLSLECTVEGTSNPNLYWYRQAAGRGLQLLFYSVGIGQISSEVPQNLSASRPQDRQFILSSKKLLLSDSGFYLCAWSLGQAGETQYFGPGTRLLVL.

There are a few counts of this clone. The chain joins TRBV9 to TRBJ2-7, with D unclear. The CDR3 length is 13 residues. Germline V gene lookup returns CDR1 SGDLS and CDR2 YYNGEE. V gave up 0 bases and J gave up 3 bases, with 7 bases separating them. The CDR3 region is CASSVGVDYEQYF. CDR3 coding DNA: TGTGCCAGCAGCGTAGGGGTAGACTACGAGCAGTACTTC.

The V gene is TRBV5-6, the J gene TRBJ1-5; 7 nucleotides agree with TRBD1. V shed 4 bases and J 5 bases; nucleotides not matched to a gene: 15. CDR1 is SGHDT, CDR2 YYEEEE, per germline. The CDR3 loop spans 17 amino acids. The CDR3 sequence: CASSLRTGEGSYQPQHF. CDR3 coding DNA: TGTGCCAGCAGCCTCAGGACAGGAGAGGGGTCCTATCAGCCCCAGCATTTT.

The genes are TRBV2 and TRBJ1-1; D might be TRBD1 (5 bases). CDR3 length: 14 residues. Germline loops: CDR1 SNHLY, CDR2 FYNNEI. With 5 bases removed from V and 3 bases from J, the gap between germline ends came to 13 bases. CDR3 coding DNA: TGTGCCAGCAGTCAAGACAGTTCGCACACTGAAGCTTTCTTT. Residues: CASSQDSSHTEAFF. The full variable domain, in which reference TRBV2 and TRBJ1-1 provide the parts outside the CDR3, is EPEVTQTPSHQVTQMGQEVILRCVPISNHLYFYWYRQILGQKVEFLVSFYNNEISEKSEIFDDQFSVERPDGSNFTLKIRSTKLEDSAMYFCASSQDSSHTEAFFGQGTRLTVV.